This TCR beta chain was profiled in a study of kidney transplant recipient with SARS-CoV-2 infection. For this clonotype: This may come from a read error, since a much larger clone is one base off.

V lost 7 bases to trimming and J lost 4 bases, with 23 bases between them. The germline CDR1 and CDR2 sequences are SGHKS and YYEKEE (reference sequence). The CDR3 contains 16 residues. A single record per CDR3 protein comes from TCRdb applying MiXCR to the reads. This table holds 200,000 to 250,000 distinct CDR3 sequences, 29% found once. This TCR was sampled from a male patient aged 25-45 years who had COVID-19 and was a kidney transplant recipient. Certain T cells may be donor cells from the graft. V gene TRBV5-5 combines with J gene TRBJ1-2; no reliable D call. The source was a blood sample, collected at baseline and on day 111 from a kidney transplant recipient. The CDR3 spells CASSKIVSRRTYGYTF. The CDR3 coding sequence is TGTGCCAGCTCTAAAATTGTCTCGCGAAGGACCTATGGCTACACCTTC.